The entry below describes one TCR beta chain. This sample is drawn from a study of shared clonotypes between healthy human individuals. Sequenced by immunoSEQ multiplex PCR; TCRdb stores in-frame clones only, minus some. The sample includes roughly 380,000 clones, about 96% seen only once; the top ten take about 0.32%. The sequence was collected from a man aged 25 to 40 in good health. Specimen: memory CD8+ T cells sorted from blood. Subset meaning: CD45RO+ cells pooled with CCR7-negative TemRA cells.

As DNA, the CDR3 is TGTGCCAGCAGCTTAGGGGTCTTCTACGAGCAGTACTTC. Amino acids: CASSLGVFYEQYF. The rearrangement links TRBV7-8 to TRBJ2-7; D is ambiguous. Trimming removed 1 base from V and 3 bases from J, with 7 bases in between. The CDR3 spans 13 residues. Germline V gene sequence: CDR1 SGHVS, CDR2 FQNEAQ.